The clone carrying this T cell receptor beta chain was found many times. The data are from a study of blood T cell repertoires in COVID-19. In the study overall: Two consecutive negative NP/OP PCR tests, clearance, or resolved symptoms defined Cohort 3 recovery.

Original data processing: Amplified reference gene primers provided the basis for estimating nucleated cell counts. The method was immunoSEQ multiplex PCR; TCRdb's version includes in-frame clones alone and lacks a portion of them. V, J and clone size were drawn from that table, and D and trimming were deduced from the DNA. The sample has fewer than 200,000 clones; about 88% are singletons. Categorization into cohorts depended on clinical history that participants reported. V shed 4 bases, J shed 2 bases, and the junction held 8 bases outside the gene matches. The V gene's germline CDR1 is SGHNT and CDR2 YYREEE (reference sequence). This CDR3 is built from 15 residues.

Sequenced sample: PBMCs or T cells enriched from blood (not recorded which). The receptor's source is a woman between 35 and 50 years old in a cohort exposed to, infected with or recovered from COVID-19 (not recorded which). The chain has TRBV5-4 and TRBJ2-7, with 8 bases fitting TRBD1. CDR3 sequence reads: CASSAGQGWAYEQYF. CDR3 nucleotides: TGTGCCAGCAGCGCCGGACAGGGCTGGGCCTACGAGCAGTACTTC.